The T cell receptor beta chain under discussion was sequenced for a study of blood T cell repertoires in COVID-19. Study-wide context: Both acute and convalescent COVID-19 samples were obtained from the United States, Italy and Spain.

The CDR3 consists of 18 residues. V was pared by 3 bases and J by 5 bases, with 11 bases of the junction left unmatched. Germline lookup yields CDR1 LGHDT and CDR2 YNNKEL (reference sequence). In the study's own analysis: Amplification from reference gene primers served as the basis for estimated nucleated cell counts. Profiled with immunoSEQ multiplex PCR; TCRdb holds only in-frame clones, not every one. V and J calls and clone size are given by that table; D and trimming were obtained from the DNA. The sample includes 100,000 to 150,000 clones, roughly 83% of them seen just once. The sample comprised peripheral blood. The rearrangement joins TRBV3-1 (or the pseudogene TRBV3-2) to TRBJ2-4, with 12 bases fitting TRBD2. The receptor was derived from a human donor in a cohort sampled during active COVID-19. CDR3 bases: TGTGCCAGCAGCCACGGACTAGCGGGAAATGGGGAGGAAAACATTCAGTACTTC. It specifies CASSHGLAGNGEENIQYF.